Presented here are 17 T cell receptor beta chains from one specimen sequenced in a study of immune heterogeneity within non-small cell lung tumors. Amplification of TCR beta CDR3 was performed by multiplex PCR with 32 V and 13 J primers. TCRdb re-analysed the multiplex PCR reads in MiXCR, keeping a single row per CDR3 protein. The sample lists 3,500 to 5,500 distinct CDR3 sequences, about 25% occurring once. Template came from bulk tumor genomic DNA, at about 650 ng per sample. Taken during surgery, several biopsies per primary tumor were spaced as far apart as possible within the tumor mass. The study cohort was described as untreated, and its members had newly diagnosed non-small cell lung cancer. They went on to have curative surgery. The sequenced material came from lung tumor tissue. The source of these receptors is a man aged 50 to 60 with non-small cell lung cancer.

Worth noting for this clonotype: An end of the junction differs from the germline gene, which may be a read error. The chain recombines TRBV30 with TRBJ1-2; D is ambiguous. The CDR3 loop spans 12 amino acids. Germline V gene sequence: CDR1 GTSNPN, CDR2 SVGIG (reference sequence). DNA for the CDR3: TGCGCCTGGAGTGTATTGGTGGGTCGCTACACCTTC. Translated, it gives CAWSVLVGRYTF.

This clonotype is deemed medium-sized (0.01 to 0.1%). The chain uses TRBV6-6 and TRBJ1-1; the D is unclear. Trimming pared 2 bases from V and 3 bases from J, leaving 1 base between. Per the germline V gene, CDR1 is MNHNY and CDR2 is SVGAGI (reference sequence). This CDR3 comprises 11 residues. As DNA, the CDR3 is TGTGCCAGCAGTTACGACACTGAAGCTTTCTTT. Translation gives CASSYDTEAFF.

In its sample, this clonotype ranks as medium-sized. The rearrangement uses TRBV2 and TRBJ2-4, with D perhaps TRBD1 (6 bases). There are 18 residues in the CDR3. Germline-derived CDR1 and CDR2 are SNHLY and FYNNEI. The ends were cut back, 10 bases at V and 1 base at J, with 26 bases in the middle. The CDR3 nucleotides read TGTGCCATCAGGGGACATAAGCTAAAAGAACGTGCCAAAAACATTCAGTACTTC. It specifies CAIRGHKLKERAKNIQYF.

This clonotype is medium-sized (0.01 to 0.1%) by share. The chain links TRBV7-3 to TRBJ2-3; perhaps TRBD1 as D (5 bases). Germline lookup yields CDR1 SGHTA and CDR2 FQGTGA. This CDR3 spans 15 amino acids. Trimming shortened V by 2 bases and J by 4 bases, and 13 bases separated the two germline ends. CDR3 nucleotide sequence: TGTGCCAGCAGCTTACAGGGAATGATGGCAGATACGCAGTATTTT. Translating gives CASSLQGMMADTQYF.

This rearrangement joins TRBV5-4 to TRBJ1-3, with D perhaps matching TRBD1 (6 bases). The CDR3 sequence is 15 residues long. Germline V lookup: CDR1 SGHNT, CDR2 YYREEE (reference sequence). CDR3 in DNA: TGTGCAGCCCACGACCCGGGGGGCCCTGGAAACACCATATATTTT. Its translation: CAAHDPGGPGNTIYF. The full variable domain, its missing parts supplied by reference TRBV5-4 and TRBJ1-3, is ETGVTQSPTHLIKTRGQQVTLRCSSQSGHNTVSWYQQALGQGPQFIFQYYREEENGRGNFPPRFSGLQFPNYSSELNVNALELDDSALYLCAAHDPGGPGNTIYFGEGSWLTVV.

This clonotype was picked up many times. The chain is built from TRBV4-1 and TRBJ1-4; tentatively, D is TRBD1 (5 bases). Deletions cut 1 base from V and 2 bases from J, with 14 bases between. The CDR3 runs 17 residues. Germline V CDR1 and CDR2: MGHRA, YSYEKL. CDR3 protein: CASSQVAMGVTNEKLFF. The CDR3 region has the DNA TGCGCCAGCAGCCAAGTAGCCATGGGGGTTACTAATGAAAAACTGTTTTTT.

By share of the sample, this clonotype is medium-sized. The chain employs TRBV4-1 and TRBJ2-2; D is possibly TRBD1 (6 bases). This CDR3 spans 16 amino acids. The V and J ends lost 1 base and 3 bases respectively, with 12 bases between them. Germline CDR1 and CDR2: MGHRA and YSYEKL. The CDR3 bases are TGCGCCAGCAGCCAAGGCCCCGGGACATACACCGGGGAGCTGTTTTTT. Its translation: CASSQGPGTYTGELFF.

This clonotype is judged medium-sized. The chain combines TRBV29-1 with TRBJ2-1, with 10 bases matching TRBD1. Germline V gene data show CDR1 as SQVTM and CDR2 as ANQGSEA. Trimming cost V 5 bases and J 0 bases; bases outside gene matches: 1. This CDR3 comprises 14 residues. The CDR3 DNA follows: TGCAGCGTTAGGGACAGGGGCTCCTACAATGAGCAGTTCTTC. It yields the protein CSVRDRGSYNEQFF.

Of note for this clonotype: Its ends do not fully match the called genes, so a read error is possible. The chain employs TRBV10-3 and TRBJ1-2; D not resolved. Germline V CDR1 and CDR2: ENHRY, SYGVKD. The CDR3 extends over 12 amino acids. The CDR3 DNA reads TGTGTCATCAGTGAGATTGACTATGGCTACACCTTC. Its translation is CVISEIDYGYTF.

Sample share makes this clonotype medium-sized. The chain couples TRBV19 to TRBJ2-5, with D unclear. Trimming took off 5 bases at V and 4 bases at J, with 11 bases between the two ends. Germline CDR1 reads LNHDA; CDR2 reads SQIVND (reference sequence). This CDR3 has 13 amino acids. CDR3 bases: TGTGCCAGTAGTGTTTGGGTCGGAGAGACCCAGTACTTC. It translates to CASSVWVGETQYF.

In this sample, this clonotype turned up many times. A much larger clone lies a single base off, so this may be a read error. V is TRBV20-1 and J is TRBJ2-1, with 10 bases matching TRBD2. The CDR3 is 14 residues long. Germline CDR1 DFQATT, CDR2 SNEGSKA (reference sequence). The CDR3 reads CSFASGRAYNEQFF. In DNA form, the CDR3 reads TGCAGCTTTGCTAGCGGGAGAGCCTACAATGAGCAGTTCTTC.

This clonotype is deemed medium-sized. The V call is TRBV6-1, the J call TRBJ2-6; TRBD1 agrees at 10 bases. This CDR3 contains 16 residues. Germline V gene lookup returns CDR1 MNHNS and CDR2 SASEGT. Trimming cost V 8 bases and J 2 bases; bases outside gene matches: 6. CDR3 loop: CASQRQGAAGANVLTF. CDR3 bases: TGTGCCAGCCAGAGACAGGGGGCTGCTGGGGCCAACGTCCTGACTTTC.

By share of the sample, this clonotype is large. This chain uses TRBV13 with TRBJ1-1, with 7 bases fitting TRBD1. Germline trimming cut 5 bases from V and 0 bases from J; bases unmatched to any gene: 9. CDR1 and CDR2 from the germline V gene are PRHDT and FYEKMQ (reference sequence). This CDR3 comprises 16 residues. The CDR3 loop reads CASSLLPTGMNTEAFF. The CDR3 DNA sequence: TGTGCCAGCAGCCTACTACCGACAGGGATGAACACTGAAGCTTTCTTT.

A remark on this clonotype: Germline is not matched at one junction end, which may reflect a read error. The V call is TRBV12-3 or TRBV12-4, the J call TRBJ2-7; possible D gene TRBD2, 6 bases. The CDR3 spans 13 residues. Here the CDR3 DNA reads TGTGCCAGCAGTTTATCAGAGGACTACGAGCAGTGCTTC. This codes for CASSLSEDYEQCF.

Relative to its sample, this clonotype is medium-sized (0.01 to 0.1%). The chain uses TRBV20-1 and TRBJ2-3, with D possibly being TRBD2 (5 bases). The CDR3 loop spans 15 amino acids. Germline V gives CDR1 DFQATT, CDR2 SNEGSKA (reference sequence). The V and J ends lost 6 bases and 4 bases respectively, with 20 bases between them. CDR3 loop: CSARKRTGPADTQYF. The CDR3 nucleotides read TGCAGTGCCAGGAAGCGGACCGGGCCCGCAGATACGCAGTATTTT.

This clonotype is termed medium-sized (0.01 to 0.1%). The V and J genes are TRBV28 and TRBJ2-1, with 13 positions matching TRBD2. The CDR3 has 13 amino acids. V was pared by 9 bases and J by 10 bases, with 6 bases of the junction left unmatched. Germline lookup yields CDR1 MDHEN and CDR2 SYDVKM. The CDR3 nucleotides are TGTGCCAGTCTCCCGACTAGCGGGGGGGAGCAGTTCTTC. Protein sequence: CASLPTSGGEQFF.

This clonotype counts as medium-sized. The V call is TRBV20-1, the J call TRBJ2-2, with 7 bases identical to TRBD2. V lost 1 base to trimming and J lost 7 bases; unmatched junction nucleotides: 9. Germline CDR1 reads DFQATT; CDR2 reads SNEGSKA (reference sequence). The CDR3 is 15 amino acids. The CDR3 DNA is TGCAGTGCTAGAGTCACTAGCGTTGTCGGCGGGGAGCTGTTTTTT. This gives the protein CSARVTSVVGGELFF.